The 32 T cell receptor beta chains presented below share a single source sample, sequenced in a study of cytomegalovirus exposure and HLA in healthy donors (dated by TCRdb to about 2017). Library preparation used the immunoSEQ multiplex PCR assay. For the multiplex PCR, a mixture combining 60 forward primers for TCR Vbeta segments and 13 reverse primers for TCR Jbeta segments was used. The table comes from immuneACCESS by way of TCRdb, which keeps in-frame sequences with V and J called. Part of the clones is missing from these tables; in studies checked, under half for an unresolved V gene and the rest for unknown reasons. Across this sample there are roughly 160,000 clones, with about four fifths seen only once. The ten largest clones take up about 0.4% of the sample. The sample taken for sequencing was PBMCs. These receptor sequences come from a boy younger than 10 in good health and CMV-seronegative.

CDR3 amino acids: CASSPGQGRTVRANVLTF. The CDR3 DNA sequence: TGTGCCAGCAGCCCGGGACAGGGACGGACAGTGAGGGCCAACGTCCTGACTTTC. V is TRBV5-8 and J is TRBJ2-6, with 9 bases lining up with TRBD1. The CDR3 sequence is 18 residues long. V shed 4 bases, J shed 5 bases, and the junction held 13 bases outside the gene matches. From germline, CDR1 is SGHTS and CDR2 YDEGEE.

This chain links TRBV12-5 with TRBJ1-5; 7 bases match TRBD1. The germline gives CDR1 LGHNT, CDR2 FRNRAP. CDR3 length: 14 residues. With V trimmed by 1 base and J by 5 bases, 2 bases remained unmatched. CDR3 sequence (DNA): TGTGCTAGTGGTTTGGCGGGACAGCATCAGCCCCAGCATTTT. Amino acid sequence: CASGLAGQHQPQHF. Full variable domain (outside the CDR3, taken from reference TRBV12-5 and TRBJ1-5): DARVTQTPRHKVTEMGQEVTMRCQPILGHNTVFWYRQTMMQGLELLAYFRNRAPLDDSGMPKDRFSAEMPDATLATLKIQPSEPRDSAVYFCASGLAGQHQPQHFGDGTRLSIL.

This sequence joins TRBV4-1 and TRBJ2-7, with 7 positions matching TRBD1. The CDR3 extends over 14 amino acids. V shed 3 bases and J 1 base; nucleotides not matched to a gene: 3. Germline CDR1 MGHRA, CDR2 YSYEKL. In DNA form, the CDR3 reads TGCGCCAGCAGCCAGGTGGGACAGTCCTACGAGCAGTACTTC. The encoded protein is CASSQVGQSYEQYF.

The chain couples TRBV5-1 to TRBJ2-5; perhaps TRBD1 as D (6 bases). The assigned J gene may be wrong: the sequence end matches TRBJ2-7 better. The CDR3 has 15 amino acids. Germline-derived CDR1 and CDR2 are SGHRS and YFSETQ. CDR3 residues: CASSLGLGQSYEQYF. CDR3 sequence (DNA): TGCGCCAGCAGCTTGGGGTTGGGACAATCCTACGAGCAGTACTTC.

The chain combines TRBV5-1 with TRBJ1-3; no clear D gene. Trimming removed 0 bases at V and 1 base at J, with 14 bases between. Germline CDR1 is SGHRS and CDR2 is YFSETQ. The CDR3 covers 17 residues. CDR3 amino acids: CASSLVYGDGSGNTIYF. For the CDR3, the DNA is TGCGCCAGCAGCTTGGTGTACGGGGATGGATCTGGAAACACCATATATTTT. Full variable domain (rest looked up from reference TRBV5-1 and TRBJ1-3): KAGVTQTPRYLIKTRGQQVTLSCSPISGHRSVSWYQQTPGQGLQFLFEYFSETQRNKGNFPGRFSGRQFSNSRSEMNVSTLELGDSALYLCASSLVYGDGSGNTIYFGEGSWLTVV.

V usage is TRBV4-2 and J usage is TRBJ2-3; 13 nucleotides line up with TRBD2. Trimming cost V 1 base and J 5 bases; bases outside gene matches: 3. This CDR3 has 16 residues. Germline V CDR1 and CDR2: LGHNA, YNFKEQ. The CDR3 loop is CASSQVGLAGEDTQYF. The CDR3 DNA is TGTGCCAGCAGCCAAGTTGGACTAGCGGGAGAAGATACGCAGTATTTT.

CDR3 region: CASSAGIAGGEQYF. The CDR3 DNA reads as TGTGCCAGCAGCGCGGGGATAGCGGGAGGCGAGCAGTACTTC. V gene TRBV9 combines with J gene TRBJ2-7; 10 bases agree with TRBD2. V trimming: 3 bases; J trimming: 6 bases; junction bases outside the gene matches: 6. The germline CDR1 and CDR2 sequences are SGDLS and YYNGEE. The CDR3 loop spans 14 amino acids.

The chain couples TRBV7-2 to TRBJ1-1; D call uncertain. The CDR3 consists of 15 residues. Looked up from germline, CDR1 is SGHTA and CDR2 is FQGNSA. Trimming stripped 5 bases from V and 1 base from J, with 14 bases between. The CDR3, as DNA: TGTGCCAGCAGCCAAAGACAAGCCTCGAACACTGAAGCTTTCTTT. Translation gives CASSQRQASNTEAFF.

The rearrangement joins TRBV29-1 to TRBJ1-2; D may be TRBD1 (5 bases). In germline, CDR1 is SQVTM, CDR2 ANQGSEA. The CDR3 totals 11 residues. Trimming removed 7 bases from V and 6 bases from J, with 12 bases in between. The CDR3 bases are TGCAGCGAGAGACAGTATCATGGCTACACCTTC. It translates to CSERQYHGYTF.

This clone has only a few counts. The rearrangement joins TRBV2 to TRBJ1-4; D might be TRBD1 (5 bases). Germline V gene lookup returns CDR1 SNHLY and CDR2 FYNNEI. This CDR3 is built from 14 residues. The germline V and J ends were trimmed by 4 bases and 4 bases, with 10 bases remaining between them. CDR3 sequence: CASSVGGGNEKLFF. CDR3 DNA sequence: TGTGCCAGCAGTGTGGGGGGGGGTAATGAAAAACTGTTTTTT.

The rearrangement uses TRBV4-1 and TRBJ2-2; D call uncertain. The CDR3 consists of 14 residues. V lost 0 bases and J 9 bases, leaving 11 bases between the germline ends. Per the germline V gene, CDR1 is MGHRA and CDR2 is YSYEKL. The CDR3: CASSQDRVARELFF. The DNA for the CDR3 is TGCGCCAGCAGCCAAGATCGGGTAGCCAGGGAGCTGTTTTTT.

The chain carries TRBV4-1 and TRBJ2-7; 7 nucleotides line up with TRBD2. With V trimmed by 1 base and J by 6 bases, 3 bases remained unmatched. Germline CDR1 and CDR2: MGHRA and YSYEKL. CDR3 length equals 13 residues. In nucleotides, the CDR3 is TGCGCCAGCAGCCAAGTGGGGGGGTCCGAGCAGTACTTC. Translating it yields CASSQVGGSEQYF.

CDR3 in amino acids: CASSYSGQTYGYTF. CDR3 coding DNA: TGTGCCAGCAGTTACTCGGGACAGACCTATGGCTACACCTTC. The chain recombines TRBV6-5 with TRBJ1-2; 7 bases align to TRBD1. CDR3 length: 14 amino acids. The V gene's germline CDR1 is MNHEY and CDR2 SVGAGI. Trimming removed 0 bases from V and 4 bases from J; junction bases left unmatched: 2.

This chain uses TRBV6-1 with TRBJ1-5, with D perhaps matching TRBD1 (6 bases). Germline values: CDR1 MNHNS, CDR2 SASEGT. This CDR3 contains 16 residues. Trimming shortened V by 3 bases and J by 4 bases, and 16 bases separated the two germline ends. The CDR3 is CASSDSGHAGNQPQHF. DNA of the CDR3: TGTGCCAGCAGTGATTCGGGACATGCAGGGAATCAGCCCCAGCATTTT.

The chain combines TRBV7-9 with TRBJ1-4; TRBD1 matches 8 bases. This CDR3 spans 17 amino acids. Germline lookup yields CDR1 SEHNR and CDR2 FQNEAQ (reference sequence). V lost 3 bases, J lost 5 bases, and 11 bases stayed unmatched. Written as DNA, the CDR3 is TGTGCCAGCAGCTTTTGGACAGGGCTCGCGGGAAATGAAAAACTGTTTTTT. Protein: CASSFWTGLAGNEKLFF.

The chain is built from TRBV27 and TRBJ2-7; 15 bases are a match to TRBD2. The CDR3 loop spans 19 amino acids. CDR1 is MNHEY, CDR2 SMNVEV, per germline (reference sequence). V lost 0 bases, J lost 6 bases, and 12 bases stayed unmatched. The CDR3 DNA is TGTGCCAGCAGTTTATCCGGACTAGCGGGAGGGTTATCCCCCTCCGAGCAGTACTTC. It is translated as CASSLSGLAGGLSPSEQYF.

V is TRBV9 and J is TRBJ2-3; 8 bases match TRBD2. Trimming took 7 bases from V and 5 from J; bases not matched to a gene: 3. Germline loops: CDR1 SGDLS, CDR2 YYNGEE. The CDR3 loop spans 12 amino acids. The CDR3 DNA reads as TGTGCCAGCGCACGGGGGGGAGATACGCAGTATTTT. Amino acid sequence: CASARGGDTQYF. Full variable domain (remainder filled in from reference TRBV9 and TRBJ2-3): DSGVTQTPKHLITATGQRVTLRCSPRSGDLSVYWYQQSLDQGLQFLIQYYNGEERAKGNILERFSAQQFPDLHSELNLSSLELGDSALYFCASARGGDTQYFGPGTRLTVL.

A single count supports this clone. The chain carries TRBV11-2 and TRBJ2-1; 8 bases line up with TRBD1. Trimming took 2 bases from V and 8 from J; bases not matched to a gene: 11. Germline assignment: CDR1 SGHAT and CDR2 FQNNGV. The CDR3 loop spans 16 amino acids. This CDR3 reads CASSLPSGQVVYEQFF. The DNA of the CDR3 is TGTGCCAGCAGCTTACCCTCGGGACAGGTCGTTTATGAGCAGTTCTTC. Full variable domain (outside the CDR3, taken from reference TRBV11-2 and TRBJ2-1): EAGVAQSPRYKIIEKRQSVAFWCNPISGHATLYWYQQILGQGPKLLIQFQNNGVVDDSQLPKDRFSAERLKGVDSTLKIQPAKLEDSAVYLCASSLPSGQVVYEQFFGPGTRLTVL.

This rearrangement joins TRBV29-1 to TRBJ2-5, with a weak D call TRBD1 (6 bases). The J call may be incorrect, as the DNA end agrees better with TRBJ2-7. CDR1 SQVTM and CDR2 ANQGSEA come from the germline V gene. The length of the CDR3 is 13 residues. The CDR3 region has the DNA TGCAGCGTCGGCTCTGCAGGGGCCGCCGAGCAGTACTTC. Translation gives CSVGSAGAAEQYF.

The chain employs TRBV29-1 and TRBJ2-7, with 9 bases that match TRBD2. Looked up from germline, CDR1 is SQVTM and CDR2 is ANQGSEA. With 1 base clipped from V and 4 bases from J, the junction kept 8 bases outside the gene matches. CDR3 size: 15 residues. The CDR3 DNA sequence: TGCAGCGTTGAAGCCCAGCGGGAGGACCAGTACGAGCAGTACTTC. As protein: CSVEAQREDQYEQYF.

The V and J genes are TRBV27 and TRBJ2-7; TRBD2 agrees at 12 bases. The CDR3 is 14 residues long. V gave up 6 bases and J gave up 4 bases; unmatched junction bases: 4. Germline assignment: CDR1 MNHEY and CDR2 SMNVEV (reference sequence). CDR3 loop: CASRPSGREYEQYF. In DNA form, the CDR3 reads TGTGCCAGCAGACCTAGCGGGAGGGAATACGAGCAGTACTTC.

In this sample, this clone turned up a few times. V usage is TRBV6-1 and J usage is TRBJ1-1; D perhaps matches TRBD1 (5 bases). The CDR3 contains 13 residues. The germline V gene encodes CDR1 MNHNS and CDR2 SASEGT. The V end was cut by 7 bases, the J end by 7 bases, with 16 bases between. The CDR3 spells CASTLLGAVEAFF. In DNA, the CDR3 is TGTGCCAGCACCCTCCTAGGGGCAGTTGAAGCTTTCTTT.

As regards this clone: This sample includes further DNA sequences coding for the same CDR3. This chain connects TRBV6-5 to TRBJ1-1, with a tentative D call TRBD1 (5 bases). Germline V lookup: CDR1 MNHEY, CDR2 SVGAGI. V was cut by 5 bases and J by 3 bases, with 10 bases left in between. The CDR3 totals 13 residues. The CDR3 here is CASSRGRDTEAFF. CDR3 in DNA: TGTGCCAGCAGTAGGGGAAGGGACACTGAAGCTTTCTTT.

This chain uses TRBV7-9 with TRBJ1-6; D gene ambiguous. CDR1 SEHNR and CDR2 FQNEAQ come from the germline V gene (reference sequence). V dropped 1 base and J dropped 6 bases, with 10 bases sitting between them. The CDR3 contains 15 residues. The CDR3: CASSLEVTSNSPLHF. Written as DNA, the CDR3 is TGTGCCAGCAGCTTAGAAGTGACAAGTAATTCACCCCTCCACTTT.

The chain recombines TRBV7-9 with TRBJ2-1; the D is unclear. Trimming removed 4 bases at V and 4 bases at J, with 5 bases between. Germline V gives CDR1 SEHNR, CDR2 FQNEAQ (reference sequence). The CDR3 sequence is 12 residues long. CDR3 nucleotide sequence: TGTGCCAGCAGCTATCCTTACAATGAGCAGTTCTTC. Its translation: CASSYPYNEQFF.

V gene TRBV4-1 combines with J gene TRBJ2-7, with D hard to call. Germline lookup yields CDR1 MGHRA and CDR2 YSYEKL. CDR3 length equals 16 residues. The V gene lost 1 base and the J gene lost 0 bases, with 13 bases spanning the gap. CDR3 sequence: CASSQVTTSYSYEQYF. In nucleotides, the CDR3 is TGCGCCAGCAGCCAAGTGACGACTTCATACTCCTACGAGCAGTACTTC.

CDR3 sequence: CASSLGVQGKAFF. For the CDR3, the DNA is TGTGCCAGCAGCTTAGGGGTCCAGGGGAAAGCTTTCTTT. The chain recombines TRBV7-9 with TRBJ1-1; D may be TRBD1 (6 bases). Germline V CDR1 and CDR2: SEHNR, FQNEAQ (reference sequence). Between the trimmed V and J ends, which lost 1 base and 9 bases, there was a span of 12 bases. The CDR3 loop spans 13 amino acids.

The V call is TRBV2, the J call TRBJ2-7, with 11 nucleotides matching TRBD2. The CDR3 consists of 13 residues. Per germline, CDR1 SNHLY and CDR2 FYNNEI. Trimming at V came to 9 bases and at J to 1 base, leaving 2 bases not matched to a gene. In DNA form, the CDR3 reads TGTGCCAGTGGGACTAGCGGTTCCTACGAGCAGTACTTC. Residues: CASGTSGSYEQYF.

V usage is TRBV10-2 and J usage is TRBJ1-3; 8 bases line up with TRBD1. The ends lost 3 bases at V and 8 bases at J; junction bases unmatched: 0. There are 12 residues in the CDR3. Per germline, CDR1 WSHSY and CDR2 SAAADI. This chain's CDR3 is CASSEQGDTIYF. CDR3 nucleotide sequence: TGCGCCAGCAGTGAACAGGGGGACACCATATATTTT.

The V and J genes are TRBV7-9 and TRBJ2-3, with a tentative D call TRBD1 (6 bases). This CDR3 has 11 residues. The ends were cut back, 7 bases at V and 6 bases at J, with 8 bases in the middle. The germline V gene has CDR1 SEHNR and CDR2 FQNEAQ (reference sequence). The CDR3 DNA reads TGTGCCAGCAAGGGGGAGGATACGCAGTATTTT. It specifies CASKGEDTQYF.

This clone was found a few times. This chain joins TRBV27 and TRBJ2-1, with 8 positions matching TRBD1. The CDR3 totals 16 residues. V gave up 7 bases and J gave up 7 bases; unmatched junction bases: 15. In germline, CDR1 is MNHEY, CDR2 SMNVEV (reference sequence). CDR3 sequence reads: CASTYSTGVSQNEQFF. The CDR3 DNA sequence: TGTGCCAGCACCTACTCGACAGGGGTTTCCCAGAATGAGCAGTTCTTC.

The V call is TRBV27, the J call TRBJ1-5; TRBD1 agrees at 7 bases. V was clipped by 6 bases and J by 3 bases; unmatched bases: 8. The length of the CDR3 is 15 residues. The germline V gene encodes CDR1 MNHEY and CDR2 SMNVEV (reference sequence). CDR3 nucleotide sequence: TGTGCCAGCAGAATGGACAGGCGCGACAATCAGCCCCAGCATTTT. As protein: CASRMDRRDNQPQHF.